This T cell receptor beta chain was sequenced in a study of CD8 T cells in Susac syndrome. The CDR3 has 12 amino acids. CDR1 and CDR2 (germline): GTSNPN, SVGIG (reference sequence). Trimming cost V 4 bases and J 7 bases, with 10 bases left between them. The authors reverse transcribed roughly 0.5 to 1 ug RNA with random hexamers. TCRdb independently ran MiXCR on the immunoSEQ multiplex PCR reads; one entry per CDR3 protein. The sample contains 150,000 to 200,000 distinct CDR3 sequences, 90% to 95% of which appear only once. The J gene is TRBJ1-4, the V gene TRBV30; unclear D gene. This clonotype originated in a human donor in good health. Sample: CD4+ T cells from PBMCs. The CDR3 region is CAWTRVGEKLFF. The CDR3 coding sequence is TGTGCCTGGACAAGGGTTGGTGAAAAACTGTTTTTT.